These 3 T cell receptor beta chains were sequenced from one sample in a study of PD-L1 blockade in urothelial cancer (dated by TCRdb to about 2017). This specimen's time point label, interpreted: peripheral blood 6 weeks after treatment start. The library relied on the immunoSEQ multiplex PCR assay. Entries here come from immuneACCESS through TCRdb and include only in-frame sequences with V and J called. Some clones fail to appear in such tables; in the studies checked, an unresolved V gene covers under half of the shortfall, and the cause of the remainder is unknown. The sample table records roughly 120,000 clones; approximately 90% of these occur just once. Together, the top ten hold around 4% of the sample. The specimen was PBMCs, collected around atezolizumab (anti-PD-L1) treatment. Receptors were obtained from a man in his 60s with urothelial cancer.

The chain combines TRBV10-3 with TRBJ1-1, with D unresolved. Between the trimmed V and J ends, which lost 2 bases and 0 bases, there was a span of 10 bases. This CDR3 is built from 15 residues. Germline V CDR1 and CDR2: ENHRY, SYGVKD. CDR3 nucleotide sequence: TGTGCCATCAGTGAGGCGGGCTCGCTGAACACTGAAGCTTTCTTT. Translating it yields CAISEAGSLNTEAFF.

J is TRBJ2-7 and V is TRBV7-8; D call uncertain. Trimming stripped 1 base from V and 5 bases from J, with 6 bases between. This CDR3 is 12 amino acids long. Germline V lookup: CDR1 SGHVS, CDR2 FQNEAQ. In DNA, the CDR3 is TGTGCCAGCAGCTTAGATAGTCACGAGCAGTACTTC. Translating it yields CASSLDSHEQYF.

The rearrangement joins TRBV9 to TRBJ2-5, with D perhaps TRBD1 (6 bases). The CDR3 length is 14 residues. Trimming left V 3 bases short and J 7 bases short, with 16 bases between. The germline gives CDR1 SGDLS, CDR2 YYNGEE. CDR3 nucleotides: TGTGCCAGCAGCGAAGGACAGTTGGTGGGGACCCAGTACTTC. This encodes CASSEGQLVGTQYF.